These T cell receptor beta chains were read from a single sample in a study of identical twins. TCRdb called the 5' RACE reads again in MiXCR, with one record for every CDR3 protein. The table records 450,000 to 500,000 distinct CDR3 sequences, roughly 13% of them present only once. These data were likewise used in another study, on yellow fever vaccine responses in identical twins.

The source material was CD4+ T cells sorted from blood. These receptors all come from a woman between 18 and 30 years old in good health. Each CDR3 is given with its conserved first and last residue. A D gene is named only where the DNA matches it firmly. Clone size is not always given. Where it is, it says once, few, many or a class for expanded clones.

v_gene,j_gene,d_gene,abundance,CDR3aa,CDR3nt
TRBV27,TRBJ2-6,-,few,CASSFIASGANVLTF,TGTGCCAGCAGTTTCATAGCCTCTGGGGCCAACGTCCTGACTTTC
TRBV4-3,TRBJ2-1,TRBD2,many,CASSHLAGKAKREQFF,TGCGCCAGCAGCCACTTAGCGGGGAAAGCCAAACGGGAGCAGTTCTTC
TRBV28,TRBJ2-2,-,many,CASKPATVKLTGELFF,TGTGCCAGCAAGCCGGCGACCGTGAAGTTGACCGGGGAGCTGTTTTTT
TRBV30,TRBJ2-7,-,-,CAWSVSGGINEQYF,TGTGCCTGGAGTGTATCAGGGGGGATAAACGAGCAGTACTTC
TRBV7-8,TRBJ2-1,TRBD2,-,CASSGSGTSGGQQFF,TGTGCCAGCAGCGGATCCGGGACTAGCGGGGGTCAGCAGTTCTTC
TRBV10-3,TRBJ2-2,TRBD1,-,CAARGQVNTGELFF,TGTGCCGCCAGAGGACAGGTTAACACCGGGGAGCTGTTTTTT
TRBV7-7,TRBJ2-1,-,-,CASSLAHGGVDEQFF,TGTGCTAGCAGCTTAGCGCACGGGGGTGTCGATGAGCAGTTCTTC
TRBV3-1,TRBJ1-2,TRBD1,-,CASSQDGGRGGNTF,TGTGCCAGCAGCCAAGATGGGGGGAGAGGGGGCAACACCTTC
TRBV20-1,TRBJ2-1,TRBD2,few,CSAMRLRGRAGNEQFF,TGCAGTGCCATGAGACTACGGGGGAGGGCCGGCAATGAGCAGTTCTTC
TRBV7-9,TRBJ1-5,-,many,CASSLPGDNQPQHF,TGTGCCAGCAGCTTACCAGGGGACAATCAGCCCCAGCATTTT
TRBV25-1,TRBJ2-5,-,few,CASSEGGRAETQYF,TGTGCCAGCAGTGAGGGCGGCAGGGCAGAGACCCAGTACTTC
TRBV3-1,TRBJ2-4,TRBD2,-,CASSQTSRVYHGGNIQYF,TGTGCCAGCAGCCAGACTAGCAGGGTTTACCATGGTGGAAACATTCAGTACTTC
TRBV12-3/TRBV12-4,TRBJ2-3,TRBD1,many,CASNLGQGRSTDTQYF,TGTGCCAGCAACCTCGGACAGGGCAGAAGCACAGATACGCAGTATTTT
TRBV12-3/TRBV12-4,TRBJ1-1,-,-,CASSPRRSMNTEAFF,TGTGCCAGCAGTCCGAGACGTAGCATGAACACTGAAGCTTTCTTT
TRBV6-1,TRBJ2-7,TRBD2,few,CASGGASGNREQYF,TGTGCCAGCGGGGGGGCTAGCGGGAATAGGGAGCAGTACTTC
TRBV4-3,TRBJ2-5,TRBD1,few,CASSQDGTGGETQYF,TGCGCCAGCAGCCAAGACGGGACAGGGGGAGAGACCCAGTACTTC
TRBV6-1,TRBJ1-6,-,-,CASSLEDRNSPLHF,TGTGCCAGCAGTCTAGAGGATCGTAATTCACCCCTCCACTTT
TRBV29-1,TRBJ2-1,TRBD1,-,CSVGKGAWLGEQFF,TGCAGCGTGGGGAAGGGGGCTTGGCTAGGGGAGCAGTTCTTC
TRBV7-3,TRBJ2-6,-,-,CASSLGLWTRSGANVLTF,TGTGCCAGCAGCTTAGGGTTATGGACACGCTCTGGGGCCAACGTCCTGACTTTC
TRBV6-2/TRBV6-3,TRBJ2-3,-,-,CASSYSASGTDTQYF,TGTGCCAGCAGTTACTCGGCTAGCGGCACAGATACGCAGTATTTT
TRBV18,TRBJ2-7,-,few,CASSPGQNWGEQYF,TGTGCCAGCTCACCAGGGCAGAACTGGGGCGAGCAGTACTTC
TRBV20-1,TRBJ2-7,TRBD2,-,CSARDMSRSGGAYEQYF,TGCAGTGCTAGAGATATGAGTAGGAGCGGGGGGGCTTACGAGCAGTACTTC
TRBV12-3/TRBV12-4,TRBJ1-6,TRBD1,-,CASISNRGRSPLHF,TGTGCCAGCATCTCAAACAGGGGGCGGTCACCCCTCCACTTT
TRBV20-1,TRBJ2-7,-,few,CSLATPGHPYEQYF,TGCAGTCTAGCCACGCCGGGACACCCCTACGAGCAGTACTTC
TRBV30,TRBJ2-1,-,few,CAWSNGNEQFF,TGTGCCTGGAGTAATGGCAATGAGCAGTTCTTC
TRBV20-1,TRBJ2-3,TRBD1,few,CSARGTDGADTQYF,TGCAGTGCTAGGGGGACAGACGGAGCAGATACGCAGTATTTT
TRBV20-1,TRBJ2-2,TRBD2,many,CSARPRTSGTNTGELFF,TGCAGTGCTAGACCCAGGACTAGCGGGACGAACACCGGGGAGCTGTTTTTT
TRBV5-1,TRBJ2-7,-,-,CASSPAYYEQYF,TGCGCCAGCAGCCCCGCTTACTACGAGCAGTACTTC
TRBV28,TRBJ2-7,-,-,CASTNPGGNYEQYF,TGTGCCAGCACAAATCCGGGGGGCAACTACGAGCAGTACTTC
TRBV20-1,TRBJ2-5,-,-,CSAPSKSIETQYF,TGCAGTGCCCCATCGAAGTCCATTGAGACCCAGTACTTC
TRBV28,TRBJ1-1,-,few,CASRIAAGTEAFF,TGTGCCAGCAGGATAGCTGCGGGCACTGAAGCTTTCTTT
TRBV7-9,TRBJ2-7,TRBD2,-,CASSRASGGYEQYF,TGTGCCAGCTCCCGGGCTAGCGGGGGCTACGAGCAGTACTTC
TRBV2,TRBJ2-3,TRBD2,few,CASSAPTSGGPTDTQYF,TGTGCCAGCAGTGCCCCTACTAGCGGAGGACCCACAGATACGCAGTATTTT
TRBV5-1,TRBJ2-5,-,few,CASSSGTERETQYF,TGCGCCAGCAGCTCTGGGACGGAGAGGGAGACCCAGTACTTC
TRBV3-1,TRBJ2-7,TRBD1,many,CASSQGGGTYEQYF,TGTGCCAGCAGTCAAGGGGGCGGAACCTACGAGCAGTACTTC
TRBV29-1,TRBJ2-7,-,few,CSVPIGAYEQYF,TGCAGCGTTCCCATAGGAGCCTACGAGCAGTACTTC
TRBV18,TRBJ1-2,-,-,CASSPQGGSNYGYTF,TGTGCCAGCTCACCACAGGGAGGGAGTAACTATGGCTACACCTTC
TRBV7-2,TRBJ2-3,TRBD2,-,CASSTAGGTSTDTQYF,TGTGCCAGCAGTACTGCGGGAGGGACTAGCACAGATACGCAGTATTTT
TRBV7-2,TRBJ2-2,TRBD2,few,CASRPAGRGGELFF,TGTGCCAGCAGACCAGCGGGAAGGGGCGGGGAGCTGTTTTTT
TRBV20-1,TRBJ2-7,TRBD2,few,CSARDSGGVGEQYF,TGCAGTGCTAGAGATTCGGGAGGGGTGGGAGAGCAGTACTTC
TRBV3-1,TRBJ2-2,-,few,CASRQWDLLTGELFF,TGTGCCAGCAGGCAGTGGGACCTGCTCACCGGGGAGCTGTTTTTT
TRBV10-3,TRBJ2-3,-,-,CAIRREHGTDTQYF,TGTGCCATCCGGAGGGAGCACGGCACAGATACGCAGTATTTT
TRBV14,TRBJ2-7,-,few,CASSHSNYEQYF,TGTGCCAGCAGCCACTCAAACTACGAGCAGTACTTC
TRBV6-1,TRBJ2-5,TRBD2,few,CASKTGGALQETQYF,TGTGCCAGCAAAACGGGGGGGGCCCTACAAGAGACCCAGTACTTC
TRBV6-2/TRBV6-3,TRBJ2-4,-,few,CASSYGLSIAKNIQYF,TGTGCCAGCAGTTACGGATTATCAATAGCCAAAAACATTCAGTACTTC
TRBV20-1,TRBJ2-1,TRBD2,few,CSASAGLEDEQFF,TGCAGTGCTAGTGCCGGACTAGAGGATGAGCAGTTCTTC
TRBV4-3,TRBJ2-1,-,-,CASSHRVAVENEQFF,TGCGCCAGCAGCCACCGAGTAGCGGTGGAGAATGAGCAGTTCTTC
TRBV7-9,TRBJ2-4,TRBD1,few,CASSSDRGPLAKNIQYF,TGTGCCAGCAGCTCCGACAGGGGACCACTAGCCAAAAACATTCAGTACTTC
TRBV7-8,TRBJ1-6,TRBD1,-,CASSLVEGAHSPLHF,TGTGCCAGCAGCTTAGTTGAGGGGGCGCATTCACCCCTCCACTTT
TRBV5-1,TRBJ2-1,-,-,CASSFSFSYNEQFF,TGCGCCAGCAGCTTCAGCTTCTCCTACAATGAGCAGTTCTTC
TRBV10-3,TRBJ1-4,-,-,CAISKNLANEKLFF,TGTGCCATCAGCAAAAATCTGGCTAATGAAAAACTGTTTTTT
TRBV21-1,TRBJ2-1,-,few,CASSKVSPGASGRVPVLKDEQFF,TGTGCCAGCAGCAAAGTTTCTCCAGGGGCTAGCGGGAGGGTCCCCGTCCTCAAGGATGAGCAGTTCTTC
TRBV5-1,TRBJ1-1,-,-,CASTTLSGQKNTEAFF,TGCGCCAGCACCACCCTCTCCGGACAGAAGAACACTGAAGCTTTCTTT
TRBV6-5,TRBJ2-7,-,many,CASSYGGLYEQYF,TGTGCCAGCAGTTACGGAGGTTTGTACGAGCAGTACTTC
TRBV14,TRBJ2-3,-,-,CASSQIPAGPLRTDTQYF,TGTGCCAGCAGCCAGATACCTGCGGGACCCCTTAGGACAGATACGCAGTATTTT
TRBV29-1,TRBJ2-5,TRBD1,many,CSVGQGRETQYF,TGCAGCGTTGGACAGGGGAGGGAGACCCAGTACTTC
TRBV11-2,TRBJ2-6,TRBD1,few,CASSLDGFLGGTGTSGANVLTF,TGTGCCAGCAGCTTAGATGGATTTCTTGGGGGGACAGGGACGTCTGGGGCCAACGTCCTGACTTTC